This TCR beta chain emerged from a study of blood T cell repertoires in COVID-19. Study context: COVID-19 samples collected from the United States, Italy and Spain covered acute and convalescent phases. In each case, the material was cDNA or gDNA derived from T cells, B-cell-depleted T cells, or PBMCs.

This clone turned up a few times. Per the original data handling: Amplifying reference gene primers gave estimates of nucleated cell counts. Libraries were prepared by immunoSEQ multiplex PCR; TCRdb keeps only in-frame clonotypes and omits some of them. The V and J calls and clone size come from that table; D and trimming were worked out from the DNA. The profile shows under 300,000 clones, more than 75% of them singletons. This clonotype was sampled from a woman aged 65 to 85 with active or convalescent COVID-19. The material sequenced was peripheral blood.

CDR3 DNA: TGTGCCAGCTCACCAGGGGGCAGGAACACTGAAGCTTTCTTT. Translated: CASSPGGRNTEAFF. The V gene is TRBV18, the J gene TRBJ1-1, with D perhaps TRBD1 (6 bases). This CDR3 has 14 amino acids. The V gene's germline CDR1 is KGHSH and CDR2 LQKENI. Between the trimmed V and J ends, which lost 2 bases and 1 base, there was a span of 8 bases.